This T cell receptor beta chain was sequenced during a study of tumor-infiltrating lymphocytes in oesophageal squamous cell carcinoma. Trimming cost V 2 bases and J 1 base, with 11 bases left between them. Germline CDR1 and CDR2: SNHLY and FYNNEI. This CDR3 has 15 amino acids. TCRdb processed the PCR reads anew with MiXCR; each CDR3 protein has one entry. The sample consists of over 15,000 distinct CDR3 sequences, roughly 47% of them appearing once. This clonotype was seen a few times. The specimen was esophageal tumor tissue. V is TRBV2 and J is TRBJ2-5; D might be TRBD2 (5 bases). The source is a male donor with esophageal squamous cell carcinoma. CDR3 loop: CASSETSGLQETQYF. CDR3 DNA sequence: TGTGCCAGCAGTGAAACTAGTGGCCTCCAAGAGACCCAGTACTTC.